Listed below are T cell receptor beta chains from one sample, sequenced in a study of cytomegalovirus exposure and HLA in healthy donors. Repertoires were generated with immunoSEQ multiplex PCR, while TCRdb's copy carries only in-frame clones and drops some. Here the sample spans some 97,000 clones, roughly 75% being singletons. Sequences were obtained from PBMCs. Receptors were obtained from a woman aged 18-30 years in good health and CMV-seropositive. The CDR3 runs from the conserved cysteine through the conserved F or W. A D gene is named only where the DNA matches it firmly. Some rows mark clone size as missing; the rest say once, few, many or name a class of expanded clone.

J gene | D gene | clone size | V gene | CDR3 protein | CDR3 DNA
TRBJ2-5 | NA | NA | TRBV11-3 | CASSLDRETQYF | TGTGCCAGCAGCTTAGATCGGGAGACCCAGTACTTC
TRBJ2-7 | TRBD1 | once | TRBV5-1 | CASSLQGAEDEQYF | TGCGCCAGCAGCTTGCAGGGGGCGGAGGACGAGCAGTACTTC
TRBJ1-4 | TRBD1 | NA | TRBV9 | CASSVGTGRNEKLFF | TGTGCCAGCAGCGTCGGGACAGGAAGGAATGAAAAACTGTTTTTT
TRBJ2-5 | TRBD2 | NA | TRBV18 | CASSPPTGGKEKTQYF | TGTGCCAGCTCACCACCTACGGGAGGGAAGGAAAAGACCCAGTACTTC
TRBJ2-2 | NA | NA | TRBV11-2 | CASSLSGDTGELFF | TGTGCCAGCAGCTTATCCGGGGACACCGGGGAGCTGTTTTTT
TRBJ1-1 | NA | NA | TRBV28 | CASSEQENTEAFF | TGTGCCAGCAGCGAACAGGAGAACACTGAAGCTTTCTTT
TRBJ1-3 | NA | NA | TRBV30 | CAWSVQQGHSGNTIYF | TGTGCCTGGAGCGTACAACAGGGACACTCTGGAAACACCATATATTTT
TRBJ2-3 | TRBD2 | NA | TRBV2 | CASSVTSGRTDTQYF | TGTGCCAGCAGTGTGACTAGCGGGCGTACAGATACGCAGTATTTT
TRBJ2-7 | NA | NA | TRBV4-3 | CASSQDRLSRGYEQYF | TGCGCCAGCAGCCAAGATCGGCTTTCCAGGGGCTACGAGCAGTACTTC
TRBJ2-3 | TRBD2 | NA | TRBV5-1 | CASSFETSGSTDTQYF | TGCGCCAGCAGCTTCGAGACTAGCGGTTCCACAGATACGCAGTATTTT
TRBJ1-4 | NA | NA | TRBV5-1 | CASSLTGQNEKLFF | TGCGCCAGCAGCTTGACAGGTCAGAATGAAAAACTGTTTTTT
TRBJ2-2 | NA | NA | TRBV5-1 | CASSLEAGLLFF | TGCGCCAGCAGCTTGGAGGCAGGGCTGCTGTTTTTT
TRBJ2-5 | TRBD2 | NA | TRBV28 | CASSFPLAVIETQYF | TGTGCCAGCAGTTTCCCACTAGCGGTGATAGAGACCCAGTACTTC
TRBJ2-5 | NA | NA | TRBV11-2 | CASSLVGGRQETQYF | TGTGCCAGCAGCTTGGTGGGGGGTCGCCAAGAGACCCAGTACTTC
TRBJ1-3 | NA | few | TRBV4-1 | CASSQERGRDSGNTIYF | TGCGCCAGCAGCCAAGAACGAGGGCGGGACTCTGGAAACACCATATATTTT
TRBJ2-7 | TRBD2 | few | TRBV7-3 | CASSRTSGSYEQYF | TGTGCCAGCAGCCGGACTAGCGGGAGTTACGAGCAGTACTTC
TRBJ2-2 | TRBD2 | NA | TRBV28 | CASSLRLAVTGELFF | TGTGCCAGCAGTCTTAGACTAGCGGTAACCGGGGAGCTGTTTTTT